This entry lists 8 T cell receptor beta chains sequenced from one sample in a study of early T cells in non-severe SARS-CoV-2 infection. TCRdb called the 5' RACE reads again in MiXCR, with one record for every CDR3 protein. The sample comprises 100,000 to 150,000 distinct CDR3 sequences, under 15% of which are singletons, and 21% rests with the top ten. Sequenced sample: whole blood. All receptors derive from an adult who was a healthcare worker with PCR-confirmed SARS-CoV-2 infection or an uninfected control (not recorded which).

This clonotype was observed at least ten times. This chain connects TRBV5-4 to TRBJ1-5; D gene unclear. V gave up 4 bases and J gave up 0 bases, with 5 bases separating them. This CDR3 has 13 residues. Germline V gene lookup returns CDR1 SGHNT and CDR2 YYREEE (reference sequence). The CDR3 nucleotides are TGTGCCAGCAGCCGTGATAGCAATCAGCCCCAGCATTTT. This encodes CASSRDSNQPQHF. Full variable domain (remainder filled in from reference TRBV5-4 and TRBJ1-5): ETGVTQSPTHLIKTRGQQVTLRCSSQSGHNTVSWYQQALGQGPQFIFQYYREEENGRGNFPPRFSGLQFPNYSSELNVNALELDDSALYLCASSRDSNQPQHFGDGTRLSIL.

This clonotype came up a few times. The CDR3 DNA sequence: TGTGCCAGCAGTTTTGGGGGCTATGGCTACACCTTC. This encodes CASSFGGYGYTF. This chain links TRBV12-3 or TRBV12-4 with TRBJ1-2, with a tentative D call TRBD1 (5 bases). V lost 3 bases and J lost 4, with 6 bases in between. This CDR3 spans 12 amino acids.

Ten or more counts support this clonotype. The chain recombines TRBV7-2 with TRBJ2-7, with D maybe TRBD1 (5 bases). The CDR3 has 14 residues. Between the trimmed V and J ends, which lost 2 bases and 5 bases, there was a span of 13 bases. The germline V gene has CDR1 SGHTA and CDR2 FQGNSA. As DNA, the CDR3 is TGTGCCAGCAGCTTACTCCCAGGGAACGACGAGCAGTACTTC. It specifies CASSLLPGNDEQYF.

The chain couples TRBV27 to TRBJ1-4; TRBD1 agrees at 8 bases. The V gene's germline CDR1 is MNHEY and CDR2 SMNVEV (reference sequence). V was pared by 5 bases and J by 5 bases, with 4 bases of the junction left unmatched. The CDR3 spans 14 residues. CDR3 bases: TGTGCCAGCAGTCCCGACAGGGGAAATGAAAAACTGTTTTTT. This translates into CASSPDRGNEKLFF.

The V gene is TRBV3-1, the J gene TRBJ2-5; 11 bases are a match to TRBD2. V lost 5 bases to trimming and J lost 5 bases; unmatched junction nucleotides: 7. CDR3 length equals 15 residues. Per germline, CDR1 LGHDT and CDR2 YNNKEL (reference sequence). CDR3 bases: TGTGCCAGCAGCGAGCCTAGCGGGGGGCAGGAGACCCAGTACTTC. Translating gives CASSEPSGGQETQYF.

This clonotype has just a few counts. The chain links TRBV4-2 to TRBJ1-3, with D unclear. The CDR3 runs to 16 residues. The germline V gene has CDR1 LGHNA and CDR2 YNFKEQ. V was clipped by 1 base and J by 0 bases, with 10 bases between them. The CDR3 coding sequence is TGTGCCAGCAGCCAAGCGGGCGGGAGCTCTGGAAACACCATATATTTT. Translated, it gives CASSQAGGSSGNTIYF.

This clonotype was counted many times. V gene TRBV11-2 combines with J gene TRBJ2-5; a possible D gene is TRBD2 (7 bases). Germline-derived CDR1 and CDR2 are SGHAT and FQNNGV. The V end was cut by 5 bases, the J end by 4 bases, with 23 bases between. This CDR3 is built from 17 residues. The CDR3 DNA reads TGTGCCAGCAGCACACTTGAGGCGTATAGGGGGGGAGAGACCCAGTACTTC. Translated: CASSTLEAYRGGETQYF. The full variable domain, its missing parts supplied by reference TRBV11-2 and TRBJ2-5, is EAGVAQSPRYKIIEKRQSVAFWCNPISGHATLYWYQQILGQGPKLLIQFQNNGVVDDSQLPKDRFSAERLKGVDSTLKIQPAKLEDSAVYLCASSTLEAYRGGETQYFGPGTRLLVL.

V and J are TRBV9 and TRBJ2-3; 11 positions match TRBD2. The CDR3 spans 16 residues. Looked up from germline, CDR1 is SGDLS and CDR2 is YYNGEE. Trimming removed 3 bases from V and 4 bases from J; junction bases left unmatched: 7. The CDR3, as DNA: TGTGCCAGCAGCGCCGACCGGGGACTAGCGGCAGATACGCAGTATTTT. It yields the protein CASSADRGLAADTQYF.